These 10 T cell receptor beta chains originate from one sample sequenced in a study of OX40 agonist ivuxolimab in advanced cancers. Some clones are missing from TCRdb's copy, which holds only in-frame ones; the method was immunoSEQ multiplex PCR. The sample consists of about 70,000 clones, around 90% of them appearing once. This sample comprised CD4+ or CD8+ T cells sorted from blood, obtained in a trial of the OX40 agonist ivuxolimab. These receptors were taken from an adult with an advanced solid tumor such as melanoma, head and neck, liver or kidney cancer.

The J gene is TRBJ1-1, the V gene TRBV28; TRBD1 is a possible D gene (6 bases). V was pared by 5 bases and J by 2 bases, with 12 bases between. The CDR3 sequence is 14 residues long. Germline CDR1 and CDR2: MDHEN and SYDVKM. The CDR3 region is CASSTLTGNTEAFF. Written as DNA, the CDR3 is TGTGCCAGCAGTACCTTGACAGGCAACACTGAAGCTTTCTTT.

The chain uses TRBV12-5 and TRBJ2-7, with D hard to call. The CDR3 contains 13 residues. Germline loops: CDR1 LGHNT, CDR2 FRNRAP. Trimming took off 7 bases at V and 2 bases at J, with 12 bases between the two ends. The chain's CDR3 is CASARTVTYEQYF. CDR3 sequence (DNA): TGTGCTAGTGCCAGGACGGTTACCTACGAGCAGTACTTC. Complete variable domain (other parts from reference TRBV12-5 and TRBJ2-7): DARVTQTPRHKVTEMGQEVTMRCQPILGHNTVFWYRQTMMQGLELLAYFRNRAPLDDSGMPKDRFSAEMPDATLATLKIQPSEPRDSAVYFCASARTVTYEQYFGPGTRLTVT.

The chain is built from TRBV18 and TRBJ2-5, with TRBD1 matching over 8 bases. The V and J ends lost 0 bases and 4 bases, in that order; junction bases with no gene match: 4. The germline V gene encodes CDR1 KGHSH and CDR2 LQKENI. The length of the CDR3 is 15 residues. CDR3 bases: TGTGCCAGCTCACCACCCAGGGGGCAGGGAGAGACCCAGTACTTC. Its translation is CASSPPRGQGETQYF.

The genes are TRBV5-1 and TRBJ1-6; D is perhaps TRBD1 (5 bases). V was pared by 3 bases and J by 14 bases, with 18 bases between. Germline CDR1 is SGHRS and CDR2 is YFSETQ. The CDR3 runs to 14 residues. This chain's CDR3 is CASSSDRGRSALHF. CDR3 in DNA: TGCGCCAGCAGCTCCGACCGGGGGAGATCGGCCCTCCACTTT.

J is TRBJ2-5 and V is TRBV18, with D uncertain. The length of the CDR3 is 13 residues. Germline loops: CDR1 KGHSH, CDR2 LQKENI. With 1 base removed from V and 4 bases from J, the gap between germline ends came to 7 bases. The CDR3 loop is CASSPLESETQYF. DNA of the CDR3: TGTGCCAGCTCACCACTTGAGTCAGAGACCCAGTACTTC.

The V call is TRBV28, the J call TRBJ1-4, with 10 positions matching TRBD1. This CDR3 spans 15 amino acids. Per the germline V gene, CDR1 is MDHEN and CDR2 is SYDVKM. V lost 6 bases and J lost 4; bases outside the gene matches: 5. The CDR3 sequence: CASSHWTGGNEKLFF. DNA of the CDR3: TGTGCCAGCAGCCACTGGACAGGGGGTAATGAAAAACTGTTTTTT. Drawing the rest from reference TRBV28 and TRBJ1-4, the complete variable domain is DVKVTQSSRYLVKRTGEKVFLECVQDMDHENMFWYRQDPGLGLRLIYFSYDVKMKEKGDIPEGYSVSREKKERFSLILESASTNQTSMYLCASSHWTGGNEKLFFGSGTQLSVL.

J is TRBJ1-3 and V is TRBV11-2; D unclear. Germline V gives CDR1 SGHAT, CDR2 FQNNGV. Trimming pared 3 bases from V and 2 bases from J, leaving 14 bases between. This CDR3 contains 16 residues. CDR3 sequence: CASSFVPYGPGNTIYF. The CDR3 DNA reads TGTGCCAGCAGCTTCGTTCCCTACGGTCCTGGAAACACCATATATTTT.

The chain combines TRBV5-1 with TRBJ1-5, with D possibly being TRBD1 (6 bases). This CDR3 contains 14 residues. CDR1 and CDR2 (germline): SGHRS, YFSETQ. V gave up 2 bases and J gave up 1 base, with 7 bases separating them. The CDR3 loop is CASSFGGSNQPQHF. The CDR3 nucleotides read TGCGCCAGCAGCTTTGGGGGCAGCAATCAGCCCCAGCATTTT. Drawing the rest from reference TRBV5-1 and TRBJ1-5, the complete variable domain is KAGVTQTPRYLIKTRGQQVTLSCSPISGHRSVSWYQQTPGQGLQFLFEYFSETQRNKGNFPGRFSGRQFSNSRSEMNVSTLELGDSALYLCASSFGGSNQPQHFGDGTRLSIL.

This clone showed up just a few times. This chain links TRBV30 with TRBJ2-1; 13 bases line up with TRBD2. Trimming took 5 bases from V and 0 from J; bases not matched to a gene: 13. There are 19 residues in the CDR3. Germline V gene sequence: CDR1 GTSNPN, CDR2 SVGIG (reference sequence). This CDR3 reads CAWGNPTSGGFRSYNEQFF. CDR3 DNA sequence: TGTGCCTGGGGGAACCCGACTAGCGGGGGGTTTCGCTCCTACAATGAGCAGTTCTTC. The whole variable domain, filled in from reference TRBV30 and TRBJ2-1, reads SQTIHQWPATLVQPVGSPLSLECTVEGTSNPNLYWYRQAAGRGLQLLFYSVGIGQISSEVPQNLSASRPQDRQFILSSKKLLLSDSGFYLCAWGNPTSGGFRSYNEQFFGPGTRLTVL.

This chain links TRBV10-3 with TRBJ2-7; maybe TRBD1 (6 bases). V gave up 8 bases and J gave up 6 bases, with 20 bases separating them. The germline CDR1 and CDR2 sequences are ENHRY and SYGVKD. The CDR3 spans 14 residues. Written as DNA, the CDR3 is TGTGCCATCCGTTCATCTTTAGGGGGATCCGAGCAGTACTTC. It encodes CAIRSSLGGSEQYF.